The present TCR beta chain was sequenced within a study of blood T cell repertoires in COVID-19. This clone was picked up one time. In the authors' methods: Researchers report that nucleated cell counts were estimated from reference gene primer amplification. Produced via immunoSEQ multiplex PCR; TCRdb's table is partial and in-frame only. V and J calls plus clone size are reproduced from that table; the DNA served to infer D and trimming. The table shows tens of thousands of clones, with around 81% occurring only once. The CDR3 extends over 14 amino acids. Per the germline V gene, CDR1 is SGHAT and CDR2 is FQNNGV. Trimming shortened V by 4 bases and J by 9 bases, and 16 bases separated the two germline ends.

This chain connects TRBV11-2 to TRBJ2-4; no reliable D call. Sample: peripheral blood. This clonotype was obtained from an elderly man with acute or convalescent COVID-19. The CDR3 protein is CASSSAGFNGIQYF. The CDR3 nucleotides read TGTGCCAGCAGCTCGGCAGGTTTCAATGGCATTCAGTACTTC.